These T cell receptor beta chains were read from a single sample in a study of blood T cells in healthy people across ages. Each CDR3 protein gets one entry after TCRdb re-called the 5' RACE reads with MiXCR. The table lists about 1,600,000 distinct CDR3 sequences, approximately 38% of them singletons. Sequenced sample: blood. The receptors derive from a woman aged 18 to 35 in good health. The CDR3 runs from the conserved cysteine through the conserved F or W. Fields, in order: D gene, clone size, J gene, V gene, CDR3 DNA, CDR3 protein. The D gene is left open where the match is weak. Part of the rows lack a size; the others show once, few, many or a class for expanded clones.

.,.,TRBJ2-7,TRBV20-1,TGCAGTGCTAGAGATTCCTGGGCCCAGAGCTCCTACAATGAGCAGTACTTC,CSARDSWAQSSYNEQYF
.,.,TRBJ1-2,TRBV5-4,TGTGCCAGCAGCGCAATTTCGGATGGCTACACCTTC,CASSAISDGYTF
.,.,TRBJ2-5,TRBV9,TGTGCCAGCAGCCGAGGGACGTGGGTCTCAGAGACCCAGTACTTC,CASSRGTWVSETQYF
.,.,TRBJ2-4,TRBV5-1,TGCGCCAGCTCCCTGGACAGCCAAAACATTCAGTACTTC,CASSLDSQNIQYF
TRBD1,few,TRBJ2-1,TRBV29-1,TGCAGCGTGCCGGACAGGGGAACGGGTTACAATGAGCAGTTCTTC,CSVPDRGTGYNEQFF
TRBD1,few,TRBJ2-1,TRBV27,TGTGCCAGCACCAGGACAGGAGCAGACAATGAGCAGTTCTTC,CASTRTGADNEQFF
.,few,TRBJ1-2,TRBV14,TGTGCCAGCAGCCAAGACAGGGTTGGCTACACCTTC,CASSQDRVGYTF
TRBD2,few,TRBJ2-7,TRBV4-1,TGCGCCAGCAGCCGGTTAGCGGGAGCAGGCGAGCAGTACTTC,CASSRLAGAGEQYF
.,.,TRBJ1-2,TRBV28,TGTGCCAGCAGGACAGTTGCCGGCTACACCTTC,CASRTVAGYTF
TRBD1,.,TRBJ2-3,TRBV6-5,TGTGCCAGCAATTACCTTGGACAGGGGGCGAAAGATACGCAGTATTTT,CASNYLGQGAKDTQYF
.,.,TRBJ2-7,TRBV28,TGTGCCAGCAGTGACCCGATTGGGACTCCGTGGTACTTC,CASSDPIGTPWYF
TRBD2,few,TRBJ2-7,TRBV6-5,TGTGCCAGCAGTTTTAGCGGGAGGGGATCCTACGAGCAGTACTTC,CASSFSGRGSYEQYF
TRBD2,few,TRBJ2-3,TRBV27,TGTGCCAGCAGTACTCGACTAGCGGGGGACCAGCGCACAGATACGCAGTATTTT,CASSTRLAGDQRTDTQYF
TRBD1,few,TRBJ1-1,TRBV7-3,TGTGCCAGCAGCTCCGGGACAGGGGAAGCTTTCTTT,CASSSGTGEAFF
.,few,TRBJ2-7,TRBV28,TGTGCCAGCACCGTTACAGGGTCCTACGAGCAGTACTTC,CASTVTGSYEQYF
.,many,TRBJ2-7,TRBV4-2,TGTGCCAGCAGCCAAGGGGGCAGCTCATACGAGCAGTACTTC,CASSQGGSSYEQYF
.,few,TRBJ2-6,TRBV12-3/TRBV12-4,TGTGCCAGCAGTCTCTCGGACGGGACCAACGTCCTGACTTTC,CASSLSDGTNVLTF
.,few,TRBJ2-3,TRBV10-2,TGCGCCAGCAGTGAAATGAATACGCAGTATTTT,CASSEMNTQYF
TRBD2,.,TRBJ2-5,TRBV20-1,TGCAGTGCTAGAGATCGAGAGGGAGGGTGGAATGAGCAGTACTTC,CSARDREGGWNEQYF
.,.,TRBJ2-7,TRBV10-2,TGCGCCAGCAGTGAGTGGGAGTACGAGCAGTACTTC,CASSEWEYEQYF
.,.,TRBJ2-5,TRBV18,TGTGCCAGCTCACCCGGACAGCCCAAAGAGACCCAGTACTTC,CASSPGQPKETQYF
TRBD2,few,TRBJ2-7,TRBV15,TGTGCCACCAGCAGAGATTTGGGAGGGACGGCCTACGAGCAGTACTTC,CATSRDLGGTAYEQYF
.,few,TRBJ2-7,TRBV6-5,TGTGCCAGCAGTTACGCACCTGAGTTTTGGTACGAGCAGTACTTC,CASSYAPEFWYEQYF
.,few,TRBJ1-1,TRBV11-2,TGTGCCAGCAGCTCCGCCAGGCAGGAAGCTTTCTTT,CASSSARQEAFF
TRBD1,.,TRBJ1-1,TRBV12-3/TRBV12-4,TGTGCCAGCAGTAAGGACAGGGGAATGAACACTGAAGCTTTCTTT,CASSKDRGMNTEAFF
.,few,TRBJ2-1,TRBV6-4,TGTGCCAGCAGTGACAGGGGGGTCAGCAATGAGCAGTTCTTC,CASSDRGVSNEQFF
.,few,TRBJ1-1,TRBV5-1,TGCGCCAGCAGCTTGGCCAAAACAGCCACTGAAGCTTTCTTT,CASSLAKTATEAFF
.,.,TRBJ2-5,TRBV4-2,TGTGCCAGCAGCCAAGATAGGGAAGGGCAAGAGACCCAGTACTTC,CASSQDREGQETQYF
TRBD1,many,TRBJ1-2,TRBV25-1,TGTGCCAGCAGCGGGACAGGGGGAAACTATGGCTACACCTTC,CASSGTGGNYGYTF
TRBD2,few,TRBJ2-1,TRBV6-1,TGTGCCAGCAGAACACCTCTGGGACTAGCGGGAATTGAGCAGTTCTTC,CASRTPLGLAGIEQFF
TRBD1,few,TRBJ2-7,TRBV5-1,TGCGCCAGCAGCCGGGACAGGAACGAGCAGTACTTC,CASSRDRNEQYF
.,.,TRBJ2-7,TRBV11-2,TGTGCCAGCAGCTCCACGACTCACCAGAACCCTTACGAGCAGTACTTC,CASSSTTHQNPYEQYF
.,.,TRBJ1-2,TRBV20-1,TGCAGTGCCCCAGGGGTGGGGATCGGCGGCTACACCTTC,CSAPGVGIGGYTF
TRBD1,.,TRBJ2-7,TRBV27,TGTGCCAGCAGCATTGACAGGGGCTCCTACAATGAGCAGTACTTC,CASSIDRGSYNEQYF
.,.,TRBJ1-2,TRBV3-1,TGTGCCAGCAGCCAAGTTTTCGGGGAATGGGGCTATGGCTACACCTTC,CASSQVFGEWGYGYTF
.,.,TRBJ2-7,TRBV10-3,TGTGCCATCAGTGAGGGGATCCCATGGGCGTCCTACGAGCAGTACTTC,CAISEGIPWASYEQYF
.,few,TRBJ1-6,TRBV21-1,TGTGCCACCTCCTTTCTGGGAACCAGCTCCTATAATTCACCCCTCCACTTT,CATSFLGTSSYNSPLHF
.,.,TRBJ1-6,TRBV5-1,TGCGCCAGCAGTTTTGGGTTGGCCTATAATTCACCCCTCCACTTT,CASSFGLAYNSPLHF
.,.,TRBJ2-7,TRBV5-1,TGCGCCAGCTCAACGGCCGGGGGCCGGAACAATGAGCAGTACTTC,CASSTAGGRNNEQYF
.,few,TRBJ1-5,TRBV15,TGTGCCACCAGCGGGACGAGCAATCAGCCCCAGCATTTT,CATSGTSNQPQHF
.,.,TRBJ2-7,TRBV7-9,TGTGCCAGCACTAGCACCCTGAGCTCCTACAATGAGCAGTACTTC,CASTSTLSSYNEQYF
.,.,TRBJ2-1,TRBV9,TGTGCCAGCAGCGTGTTATCAGGGGTGGGGCAGTTCTTC,CASSVLSGVGQFF
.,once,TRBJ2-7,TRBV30,TGTGCCTGGAGCCAGGGGAGGGATCCCTACGAGCAGTACTTC,CAWSQGRDPYEQYF
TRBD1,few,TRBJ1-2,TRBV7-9,TGTGCCAGCAGCCCAGCAGGGGGCTCAGTCTATGGCTACACCTTC,CASSPAGGSVYGYTF
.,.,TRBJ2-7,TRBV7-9,TGTGCCAGCAGCTTAGCCGGCGCGGGACAGAAAGACTACGAGCAGTACTTC,CASSLAGAGQKDYEQYF
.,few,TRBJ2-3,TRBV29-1,TGCAGCGTCGGGCGGAGTGGTCCCGGGACAGATACGCAGTATTTT,CSVGRSGPGTDTQYF
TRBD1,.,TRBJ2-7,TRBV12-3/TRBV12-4,TGTGCCAGCGGTTTCCGACCAGGGGGCGACGAGCAGTACTTC,CASGFRPGGDEQYF
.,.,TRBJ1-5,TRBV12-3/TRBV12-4,TGTGCCAGCAGTTTTGGGGGGTTCAATCAGCCCCAGCATTTT,CASSFGGFNQPQHF